This is a list of T cell receptor beta chains from one sample in a study of blood T cell repertoires in COVID-19. This table comes from immunoSEQ multiplex PCR, and its TCRdb copy is limited to in-frame clones, with some not included. Found here are 150,000 to 200,000 clones, approximately 80% of them singletons; the top ten hold under 15%. Sample: PBMCs or T cells enriched from blood (not recorded which). The receptors derive from a woman aged 60-75 years who had recovered from COVID-19. Both conserved end residues are part of each CDR3. A D gene is named only where the DNA matches it firmly.

D gene,V gene,J gene,CDR3 protein,CDR3 DNA
.,TRBV18,TRBJ2-2,CASSPRSSVNTGELFF,TGTGCCAGCTCACCACGGTCTAGCGTTAACACCGGGGAGCTGTTTTTT
.,TRBV3-1/TRBV3-2,TRBJ2-1,CASSQDPGGRYNEQFF,TGTGCCAGCAGCCAAGACCCCGGGGGGCGGTACAATGAGCAGTTCTTC
TRBD2,TRBV7-6,TRBJ2-1,CASSPGLAGFNNEQFF,TGTGCCAGCAGCCCAGGACTAGCGGGTTTCAACAATGAGCAGTTCTTC
TRBD1,TRBV18,TRBJ1-2,CASSKGFTGQGARNYGYTF,TGTGCCAGCTCGAAGGGGTTTACGGGACAGGGGGCGCGGAACTATGGCTACACCTTC
TRBD1,TRBV7-9,TRBJ2-5,CASSSGQGGRETQYF,TGTGCCAGCAGCTCTGGACAGGGGGGACGAGAGACCCAGTACTTC
TRBD2,TRBV7-9,TRBJ2-5,CASSLGSTSGAQETQYF,TGTGCCAGCAGCTTAGGAAGTACTAGCGGGGCACAAGAGACCCAGTACTTC
.,TRBV6-1,TRBJ1-1,CASSERLSHTEAFF,TGTGCCAGCAGTGAACGGTTGTCCCACACTGAAGCTTTCTTT
TRBD1,TRBV5-1,TRBJ1-4,CASRPTGGSNEKLFF,TGCGCCAGCAGGCCTACAGGGGGCTCTAATGAAAAACTGTTTTTT
.,TRBV9,TRBJ2-3,CASSAQTTYTDTQYF,TGTGCCAGCAGCGCACAGACGACATACACAGATACGCAGTATTTT
.,TRBV6-5,TRBJ2-7,CASSGVSYEQYF,TGTGCCAGCTCAGGTGTCTCCTACGAGCAGTACTTC
.,TRBV28,TRBJ2-1,CASSLGGEQFF,TGTGCCAGCAGTTTGGGGGGTGAGCAGTTCTTC
.,TRBV2,TRBJ1-5,CASRAEVNQPQHF,TGTGCCAGCAGGGCAGAAGTTAATCAGCCCCAGCATTTT
TRBD1,TRBV19,TRBJ2-3,CASRDRLTDTQYF,TGTGCCAGTAGGGACAGGCTGACAGATACGCAGTATTTT
TRBD1,TRBV4-1,TRBJ1-2,CASSAGTGRRSRWGYTF,TGCGCCAGCAGCGCCGGGACAGGGAGACGCTCCCGCTGGGGCTACACCTTC
TRBD1,TRBV19,TRBJ2-2,CASMRDWDRGLPGELFF,TGTGCCAGTATGAGGGATTGGGACAGGGGGCTCCCCGGGGAGCTGTTTTTT
TRBD1,TRBV5-1,TRBJ2-2,CASSTGQGRTGELFF,TGCGCCAGCAGCACCGGACAGGGACGGACCGGGGAGCTGTTTTTT